This entry describes one TCR beta chain. The sample belongs to a study of T-cell memory formation after mild COVID-19. The CDR3 covers 16 residues. Germline loops: CDR1 DFQATT, CDR2 SNEGSKA (reference sequence). J lost 4 bases, V lost 3 bases, and 6 bases had no gene match. One entry per CDR3 protein results from TCRdb running MiXCR on the 5' RACE reads. The sample lists some 40,000 distinct CDR3 sequences, over 5% occurring once. The chain joins TRBV20-1 to TRBJ2-3, with TRBD2 identical over 14 bases. The clonotype originates from an adult who had mild COVID-19 (a few samples of this study predate the infection). Cell type and time point are not known. The sequenced material came from PBMCs or a T cell subset sorted from them (not recorded which). DNA for the CDR3: TGCAGTGCTAGCGGGACTAGCGGGAGAGGCGCAGATACGCAGTATTTT. Translation gives CSASGTSGRGADTQYF.